This T cell receptor (beta chain) was identified during a study of CD8 T cells in ankylosing spondylitis. The sample holds one count of this clonotype. Its matching antigen is unknown. The CDR3 is made up of 15 amino acids. Study-level results: Reportedly, matched ankylosing spondylitis synovial fluid was significantly enriched for disease-linked clones. Clones that were linked to disease were CD8+ and were relatively rare in peripheral blood. Apparently characteristic of ankylosing spondylitis blood was a TCR beta motif (roughly eight highly homologous variants).

TCRdb redid the calling of the 5' RACE reads with MiXCR, one entry per CDR3 protein. The table has 130,000 or so distinct CDR3 sequences, over 10% seen once; the top ten hold around 4.3%. The sequence derives from a female donor with ankylosing spondylitis or in good health (not recorded which). V is TRBV21-1 and J is TRBJ1-6; the table's D call TRBD1 went unverified against the DNA. TRBV21-1 is a known pseudogene. The sequencing input was blood, either unsorted or a sorted T cell fraction (not recorded which). This chain's CDR3 is CASSACGALYSPLHF. The DNA of the CDR3 is TGTGCCAGCAGCGCCTGTGGAGCCCTTTATTCACCCCTCCACTTT.